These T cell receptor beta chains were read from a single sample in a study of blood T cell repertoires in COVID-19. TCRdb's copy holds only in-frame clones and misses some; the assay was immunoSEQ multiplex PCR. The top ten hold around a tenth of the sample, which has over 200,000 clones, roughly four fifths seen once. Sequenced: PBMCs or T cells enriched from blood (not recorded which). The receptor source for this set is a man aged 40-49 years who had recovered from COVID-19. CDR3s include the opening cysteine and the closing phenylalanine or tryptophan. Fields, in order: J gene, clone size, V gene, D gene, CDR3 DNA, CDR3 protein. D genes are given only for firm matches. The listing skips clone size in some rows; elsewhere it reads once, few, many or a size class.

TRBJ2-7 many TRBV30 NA TGTGCCTGGAGTGTAGGGGACAACGAGCAGTACTTC CAWSVGDNEQYF
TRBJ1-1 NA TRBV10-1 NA TGCGCCAGCAGTGAGTCGGGGCAACTTGAAGCTTTCTTT CASSESGQLEAFF
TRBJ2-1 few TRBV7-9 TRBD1 TGTGCCAGCAGCCCCCCGGGACAGGGGGCTGGAGGGCAGTTCTTC CASSPPGQGAGGQFF
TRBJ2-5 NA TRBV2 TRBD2 TGTGCCAGCAGCGCACTAGCGGGAGGGCCGAAGACCCAGTACTTC CASSALAGGPKTQYF
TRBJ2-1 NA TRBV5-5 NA TGTGCCAGCAGCCCCCCGACGGGTTACAATGAGCAGTTCTTC CASSPPTGYNEQFF
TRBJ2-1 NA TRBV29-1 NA TGCAGCGTCCCGAGTCCCGGGAACAATGAGCAGTTCTTC CSVPSPGNNEQFF
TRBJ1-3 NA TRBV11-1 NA TGTGCCAGCAGCTTTCAGAACACCATATATTTT CASSFQNTIYF
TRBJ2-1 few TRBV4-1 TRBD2 TGCGCCAGCAAAGGTAGCGGGAGTTACAATGAGCAGTTCTTC CASKGSGSYNEQFF
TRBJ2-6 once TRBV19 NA TGTGCCAGTAGGGGACAAGACTCTGGGGCCAACGTCCTGACTTTC CASRGQDSGANVLTF
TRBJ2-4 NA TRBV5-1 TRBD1 TGCGCCAGGGGGACAGCCTCTGGGAACATTCAGTACTTC CARGTASGNIQYF
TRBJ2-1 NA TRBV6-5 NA TGTGCCAGCAGTTCATCCGGGGGGCGCTTTCTAAATGAGCAGTTCTTC CASSSSGGRFLNEQFF
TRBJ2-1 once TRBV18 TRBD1 TGTGCCAGCTCAATCCACAGGGGCACACCCTCCTACAATGAGCAGTTCTTC CASSIHRGTPSYNEQFF
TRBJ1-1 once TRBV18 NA TGTGCCAGCTCAGTCCGAAGGGACACGAACACTGAAGCTTTCTTT CASSVRRDTNTEAFF
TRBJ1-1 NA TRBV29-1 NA TGCAGCGCTCGGGAACAGAACACTGAAGCTTTCTTT CSAREQNTEAFF
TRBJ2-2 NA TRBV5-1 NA TGCGCCAGCAGCCCACAGGGAAGCCCCGGGGAGCTGTTTTTT CASSPQGSPGELFF
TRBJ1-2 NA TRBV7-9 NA TGTGCCAGCAGCGCCCGTATAGGTACCGGGCTGAGGAAGGGGAATGGCTACACCTTC CASSARIGTGLRKGNGYTF
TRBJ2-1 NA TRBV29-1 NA TGCAGCGTTGGGCAAGGGGGTGCCTACAATGAGCAGTTCTTC CSVGQGGAYNEQFF
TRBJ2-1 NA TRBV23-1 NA TGCGCCAGCAGTCAATCGATAGCCATCCGCTCCTACAATGAGCAGTTCTTC CASSQSIAIRSYNEQFF
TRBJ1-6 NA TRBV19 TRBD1 TGTGCCAGTAGTATCCGTCCGGACAGGGTAAATTCACCCCTCCACTTT CASSIRPDRVNSPLHF
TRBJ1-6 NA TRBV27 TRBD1 TGTGCCAGCGCCGGGACAGGGTATAATTCACCCCTCCACTTT CASAGTGYNSPLHF
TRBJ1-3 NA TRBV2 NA TGTGCCAGCAGTGCATCCGGGGTTGGAAACACCATATATTTT CASSASGVGNTIYF
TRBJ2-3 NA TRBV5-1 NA TGCGCCAGCAGCTTGGATGGGGGGAGCACAGATACGCAGTATTTT CASSLDGGSTDTQYF
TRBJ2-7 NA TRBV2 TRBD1 TGTGCCAGCAGTGAGGACAGGGGTTCCTACGAGCAGTACTTC CASSEDRGSYEQYF
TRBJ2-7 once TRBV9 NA TGTGCCAGCAGCCCGGAGGGAGACAGCCACTCCGAGCAGTACTTC CASSPEGDSHSEQYF
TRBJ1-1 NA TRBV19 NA TGTGCCAGTAGTAGAAACCCGGGGGTGAACACTGAAGCTTTCTTT CASSRNPGVNTEAFF
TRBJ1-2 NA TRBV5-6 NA TGTGCCAGCAGCTTGGACGACAGGCGCCAAGGCTACACCTTC CASSLDDRRQGYTF
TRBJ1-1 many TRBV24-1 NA TGTGCCACCAGAGGGGGACCCGCTGGCACTGAAGCTTTCTTT CATRGGPAGTEAFF
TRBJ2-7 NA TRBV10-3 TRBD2 TGTGCCATCAAAGGGGCGGGAGGGTACGAGCAGTACTTC CAIKGAGGYEQYF
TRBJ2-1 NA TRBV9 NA TGTGCCAGCAGCGTAGATTTGGCCAATGAGCAGTTCTTC CASSVDLANEQFF
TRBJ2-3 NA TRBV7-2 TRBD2 TGTGCCAGCAGCTCTGGACTAGCGGGGGGGCGAGGGACGCAGTATTTT CASSSGLAGGRGTQYF
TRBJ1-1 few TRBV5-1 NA TGCGCCAGCACCGTGACTCTCAACACTGAAGCTTTCTTT CASTVTLNTEAFF
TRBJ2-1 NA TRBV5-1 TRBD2 TGCGCCAGCAGATCTGGACTAGCGGATTACAATGAGCAGTTCTTC CASRSGLADYNEQFF
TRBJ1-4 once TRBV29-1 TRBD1 TGCAGCGTTGAGGGACAGCAAAATGAAAAACTGTTTTTT CSVEGQQNEKLFF
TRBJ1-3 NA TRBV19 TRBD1 TGTGCCACTGGGGACAGGGCTGGAAACACCATATATTTT CATGDRAGNTIYF
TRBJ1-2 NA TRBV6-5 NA TGTGCCAGTTTTCCTTCCCCTCGTAGAGGCTACACCTTC CASFPSPRRGYTF
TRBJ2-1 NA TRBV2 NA TGTGCCAGCAGCTCGACAGGGAGGCTCAATGAGCAGTTCTTC CASSSTGRLNEQFF
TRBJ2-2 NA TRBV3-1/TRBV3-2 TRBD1 TGTGCCAGCAGCCCCCGACAGGGGAGAGACACCGGGGAGCTGTTTTTT CASSPRQGRDTGELFF
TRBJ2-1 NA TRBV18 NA TGTGCCAGCTCACCCAGGACAGCCTCCTACAATGAGCAGTTCTTC CASSPRTASYNEQFF
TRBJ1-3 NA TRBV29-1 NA TGCAGCGTCGAACTACAATCGCCTCAGGGTAGGGACACCATATATTTT CSVELQSPQGRDTIYF
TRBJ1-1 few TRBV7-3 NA TGTGCCAGAACCGGACAGTTCATGAACACTGAAGCTTTCTTT CARTGQFMNTEAFF
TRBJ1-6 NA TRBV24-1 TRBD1 TGTGCCACCAGCCGGGACAGCAATTCACCCCTCCACTTT CATSRDSNSPLHF
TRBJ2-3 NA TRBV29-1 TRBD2 TGCAGCGTTGATGCGAGACTAGCGGGGGGCGCAGATACGCAGTATTTT CSVDARLAGGADTQYF
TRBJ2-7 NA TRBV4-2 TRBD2 TGTGCCAGCAGCCAAGTGAGGAGGGATAAAAGCGGGACGACCTACGAGCAGTACTTC CASSQVRRDKSGTTYEQYF
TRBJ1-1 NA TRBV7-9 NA TGTGCCAGCAGCTTACGACAGCCGAACACTGAAGCTTTCTTT CASSLRQPNTEAFF
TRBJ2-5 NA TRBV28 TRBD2 TGTGCCAGCAGTTGGACTAGCGGGCAAGAGACCCAGTACTTC CASSWTSGQETQYF